This TCR beta chain is drawn from a study of vaccination effects on CD4 cells after COVID-19. Germline V gene data show CDR1 as SGHRS and CDR2 as YFSETQ. The CDR3 is 14 amino acids. V was pared by 7 bases and J by 4 bases, with 10 bases of the junction left unmatched. Sequencing in the ViraFEST assay came after antigen-specific CD4+ T cells had been expanded with viral peptide pools, which were used to stimulate PBMC. The culture ran for 10 days before CD4+ T cells were isolated. BNT162b2 vaccine or mRNA-1273 vaccine was given to participants in two doses. Half-medium replacement with IL-2 medium occurred on days 3 and 7. The data were produced by immunoSEQ multiplex PCR, yet TCRdb's version contains in-frame clones alone and is incomplete. The data contain some 30,000 clones, roughly 77% of them seen just once; the ten biggest clones take up about 15%. Concerning this clone: Its matching antigen is unknown.

This sequence originates from a human donor who received a COVID-19 vaccine. J is TRBJ2-5 and V is TRBV5-1; 7 bases fit TRBD1. The source material was CD4+ T cells from PBMCs cultured with HCoV-229E spike peptides, sampled after COVID-19 vaccination. CDR3 bases: TGCGCCAGCGGCACTAACAGGGGTGTAGAGACCCAGTACTTC. It translates to CASGTNRGVETQYF.